These 25 T cell receptor beta chains came from one sample sequenced in a study of PD-1 blockade in mismatch repair-deficient tumors. The method was immunoSEQ multiplex PCR; TCRdb's version includes in-frame clones alone and lacks a portion of them. In the table there are 85,000 to 130,000 clones, about four fifths of which are singletons. The input for sequencing was peripheral blood, taken about 36 weeks after starting pembrolizumab. The receptor set was obtained from an adult with mismatch repair-deficient cancer.

The rearrangement uses TRBV5-6 and TRBJ2-6, with D unresolved. Germline CDR1 reads SGHDT; CDR2 reads YYEEEE. This CDR3 region has 14 residues. Trimming left V 4 bases short and J 3 bases short, with 8 bases between. In DNA form, the CDR3 reads TGTGCCAGCAGCCCCTATGGTGGGGCCAACGTCCTGACTTTC. It codes for CASSPYGGANVLTF.

As for this clone: Distinct nucleotide sequences in the sample also encode this CDR3. The chain uses TRBV30 and TRBJ1-1; possibly TRBD1 for D (6 bases). Trimming removed 4 bases at V and 1 base at J, with 10 bases between. CDR3 length: 13 amino acids. Germline lookup yields CDR1 GTSNPN and CDR2 SVGIG (reference sequence). The DNA for the CDR3 is TGTGCCTGGAACCGACAGGAGAACACTGAAGCTTTCTTT. Translating it yields CAWNRQENTEAFF.

The gene calls are TRBV9 and TRBJ2-2, with unresolved D. This CDR3 has 14 residues. The germline V gene encodes CDR1 SGDLS and CDR2 YYNGEE. V gave up 0 bases and J gave up 0 bases, with 3 bases separating them. The CDR3 loop reads CASSVGANTGELFF. The CDR3, as DNA: TGTGCCAGCAGCGTAGGGGCGAACACCGGGGAGCTGTTTTTT. The full variable domain, in which reference TRBV9 and TRBJ2-2 provide the parts outside the CDR3, is DSGVTQTPKHLITATGQRVTLRCSPRSGDLSVYWYQQSLDQGLQFLIQYYNGEERAKGNILERFSAQQFPDLHSELNLSSLELGDSALYFCASSVGANTGELFFGEGSRLTVL.

The chain carries TRBV5-1 and TRBJ2-1; 13 nucleotides align to TRBD2. The CDR3 totals 14 residues. Per germline, CDR1 SGHRS and CDR2 YFSETQ. The ends lost 4 bases at V and 7 bases at J; junction bases unmatched: 2. CDR3 protein: CASSETSGRNEQFF. The CDR3, as DNA: TGCGCCAGCAGCGAGACTAGCGGGAGGAATGAGCAGTTCTTC.

The V gene is TRBV25-1, the J gene TRBJ1-2; D not resolved. V was trimmed by 2 bases and J by 2 bases, leaving 9 bases between them. In germline, CDR1 is MGHDK, CDR2 SYGVNS. This CDR3 has 14 residues. The CDR3 loop reads CASSEQSRNYGYTF. The CDR3, as DNA: TGTGCCAGCAGTGAACAGAGCCGGAACTATGGCTACACCTTC.

J is TRBJ2-2 and V is TRBV7-8; D ambiguous. Trimming took 5 bases from V and 2 from J, leaving 6 bases between them. Germline V CDR1 and CDR2: SGHVS, FQNEAQ. CDR3 size: 13 residues. CDR3 region: CASSMRNTGELFF. DNA of the CDR3: TGTGCCAGCAGCATGAGAAACACCGGGGAGCTGTTTTTT.

This clone was seen a single time. The chain recombines TRBV9 with TRBJ1-2; D is perhaps TRBD1 (5 bases). The CDR3 is made up of 13 amino acids. V lost 0 bases and J lost 4, with 7 bases in between. Germline assignment: CDR1 SGDLS and CDR2 YYNGEE. The CDR3 here is CASSVVDSYGYTF. CDR3 DNA sequence: TGTGCCAGCAGCGTAGTAGACAGCTATGGCTACACCTTC.

The gene calls are TRBV19 and TRBJ2-6, with 8 bases that match TRBD2. V was pared by 5 bases and J by 1 base, with 7 bases of the junction left unmatched. The CDR3 loop spans 17 amino acids. Germline V gives CDR1 LNHDA, CDR2 SQIVND (reference sequence). CDR3 sequence reads: CASSSSSGTSGANVLTF. CDR3 sequence (DNA): TGTGCCAGTAGTTCGAGTAGCGGGACGTCTGGGGCCAACGTCCTGACTTTC. Based on the CDR3 plus reference TRBV19 and TRBJ2-6, the full variable domain is DGGITQSPKYLFRKEGQNVTLSCEQNLNHDAMYWYRQDPGQGLRLIYYSQIVNDFQKGDIAEGYSVSREKKESFPLTVTSAQKNPTAFYLCASSSSSGTSGANVLTFGAGSRLTVL.

In its sample, this clone was seen a few times. The J gene is TRBJ1-1, the V gene TRBV19; D not certain. V lost 8 bases and J 4 bases, leaving 8 bases between the germline ends. From germline, CDR1 is LNHDA and CDR2 SQIVND (reference sequence). This CDR3 is built from 11 residues. The CDR3 loop is CASVSFTEAFF. CDR3 nucleotides: TGTGCCAGTGTGAGTTTCACTGAAGCTTTCTTT. Full variable domain (rest looked up from reference TRBV19 and TRBJ1-1): DGGITQSPKYLFRKEGQNVTLSCEQNLNHDAMYWYRQDPGQGLRLIYYSQIVNDFQKGDIAEGYSVSREKKESFPLTVTSAQKNPTAFYLCASVSFTEAFFGQGTRLTVV.

The rearrangement uses TRBV28 and TRBJ1-2; D is ambiguous. The length of the CDR3 is 14 residues. V shed 7 bases and J shed 1 base, with 13 bases lying between them. The germline CDR1 and CDR2 sequences are MDHEN and SYDVKM. The CDR3 is CASKGPQFNYGYTF. The DNA of the CDR3 is TGTGCCAGCAAAGGTCCGCAGTTTAACTATGGCTACACCTTC.

The rearrangement links TRBV5-6 to TRBJ2-2, with D maybe TRBD1 (6 bases). Germline loops: CDR1 SGHDT, CDR2 YYEEEE. The V gene lost 4 bases and the J gene lost 4 bases, with 11 bases spanning the gap. The CDR3 sequence is 14 residues long. The CDR3, as DNA: TGTGCCAGCAGCCAAGGACAGTTCACCGGGGAGCTGTTTTTT. This translates into CASSQGQFTGELFF. Supplemented by reference TRBV5-6 and TRBJ2-2, the full variable domain reads DAGVTQSPTHLIKTRGQQVTLRCSPKSGHDTVSWYQQALGQGPQFIFQYYEEEERQRGNFPDRFSGHQFPNYSSELNVNALLLGDSALYLCASSQGQFTGELFFGEGSRLTVL.

This sequence joins TRBV7-3 and TRBJ1-1; 7 bases map to TRBD1. After removal of 5 bases from V and 4 bases from J, the junction contained 4 bases not matched to a gene. Germline CDR1 is SGHTA and CDR2 is FQGTGA. The CDR3 loop spans 13 amino acids. The CDR3 DNA sequence: TGTGCCAGCAGCCAGACAGGGAGCACTGAAGCTTTCTTT. It specifies CASSQTGSTEAFF.

This chain connects TRBV7-2 to TRBJ2-3, with D perhaps matching TRBD1 (6 bases). V was trimmed by 4 bases and J by 2 bases, leaving 13 bases between them. The length of the CDR3 is 15 residues. Germline CDR1 reads SGHTA; CDR2 reads FQGNSA. The CDR3 DNA reads as TGTGCCAGCAGCTCGATAGGGGGTCACACAGATACGCAGTATTTT. Protein product: CASSSIGGHTDTQYF. The full variable domain, completed using reference TRBV7-2 and TRBJ2-3, is GAGVSQSPSNKVTEKGKDVELRCDPISGHTALYWYRQSLGQGLEFLIYFQGNSAPDKSGLPSDRFSAERTGGSVSTLTIQRTQQEDSAVYLCASSSIGGHTDTQYFGPGTRLTVL.

This chain's CDR3 is CASTGTGGAPNTGELFF. The CDR3 DNA reads TGTGCCAGCACCGGGACAGGGGGCGCCCCGAACACCGGGGAGCTGTTTTTT. This sequence joins TRBV9 and TRBJ2-2, with 12 bases aligning to TRBD1. The CDR3 is 17 amino acids. Germline V gene lookup returns CDR1 SGDLS and CDR2 YYNGEE. Germline trimming cut 6 bases from V and 0 bases from J; bases unmatched to any gene: 6.

The chain uses TRBV4-2 and TRBJ2-7; tentative D call: TRBD1 (6 bases). CDR1 and CDR2 from the germline V gene are LGHNA and YNFKEQ. V was shortened by 3 bases and J by 1 base, with 10 bases between the two germline ends. CDR3 length equals 14 residues. The CDR3 DNA is TGTGCCAGCAGCCACCGACAGGAGTCCTACGAGCAGTACTTC. Its protein product is CASSHRQESYEQYF.

The chain joins TRBV13 to TRBJ2-7; 7 nucleotides line up with TRBD2. In germline, CDR1 is PRHDT, CDR2 FYEKMQ (reference sequence). The V and J ends lost 5 bases and 2 bases, in that order; junction bases with no gene match: 6. The CDR3 consists of 14 residues. Here the CDR3 reads CASSATSETYEQYF. In DNA form, the CDR3 reads TGTGCCAGCAGCGCAACTAGCGAGACCTACGAGCAGTACTTC.

The chain is built from TRBV4-3 and TRBJ2-2; TRBD2 agrees at 11 bases. V lost 4 bases and J lost 4; bases outside the gene matches: 11. Germline-derived CDR1 and CDR2 are LGHNA and YSLEER. The CDR3 consists of 18 residues. DNA for the CDR3: TGCGCCAGCAGCCGGTTCATAGCGGGAGGGCCTAGCACCGGGGAGCTGTTTTTT. Its translation is CASSRFIAGGPSTGELFF.

A single count supports this clone. The chain recombines TRBV5-1 with TRBJ2-7; 7 bases are a match to TRBD2. J lost 0 bases, V lost 0 bases, and 3 bases had no gene match. The CDR3 contains 15 residues. Germline V gene lookup returns CDR1 SGHRS and CDR2 YFSETQ. The CDR3 nucleotides are TGCGCCAGCAGCTTGGTGCTAGCGGCCTCCTACGAGCAGTACTTC. Residues: CASSLVLAASYEQYF.

The rearrangement links TRBV9 to TRBJ2-3; TRBD2 matches at 7 bases. The CDR3 loop spans 16 amino acids. V lost 4 bases, J lost 4 bases, and 12 bases stayed unmatched. The germline V gene has CDR1 SGDLS and CDR2 YYNGEE. The CDR3 DNA is TGTGCCAGCAGCCCCACGGTTGGCGGGAGATCAGATACGCAGTATTTT. This codes for CASSPTVGGRSDTQYF.

This clone was counted once. DNA of the CDR3: TGTGCCAGTAGTTTTAGGGTTGAAGCTTTCTTT. Its translation is CASSFRVEAFF. V and J are TRBV19 and TRBJ1-1; D not certain. The CDR3 extends over 11 amino acids. The ends were cut back, 5 bases at V and 7 bases at J, with 8 bases in the middle. CDR1 and CDR2 (germline): LNHDA, SQIVND (reference sequence).

The V call is TRBV29-1, the J call TRBJ1-1; no clear D gene. CDR1 is SQVTM and CDR2 is ANQGSEA in the germline V gene. The CDR3 runs 13 residues. The CDR3 DNA sequence: TGCAGGGGTGCCCGGGCACACAACACTGAAGCTTTCTTT. Protein product: CRGARAHNTEAFF. The full variable domain, its missing parts supplied by reference TRBV29-1 and TRBJ1-1, is SAVISQKPSRDICQRGTSLTIQCQVDSQVTMMFWYRQQPGQSLTLIATANQGSEATYESGFVIDKFPISRPNLTFSTLTVSNMSPEDSSIYLCRGARAHNTEAFFGQGTRLTVV.

V gene TRBV6-1 combines with J gene TRBJ1-2; no definite D call. V lost 2 bases and J 3 bases, leaving 13 bases between the germline ends. The CDR3 totals 15 residues. Germline V gene lookup returns CDR1 MNHNS and CDR2 SASEGT. The CDR3 nucleotides read TGTGCCAGCAGTGAACCCACCAGGTCGTACTATGGCTACACCTTC. It yields the protein CASSEPTRSYYGYTF.

This chain uses TRBV5-1 with TRBJ2-1, with 7 nucleotides matching TRBD2. This CDR3 has 15 residues. Germline loops: CDR1 SGHRS, CDR2 YFSETQ. With V trimmed by 0 bases and J by 3 bases, 3 bases remained unmatched. CDR3 region: CASSLVAGRYNEQFF. For the CDR3, the DNA is TGCGCCAGCAGCTTGGTAGCGGGCCGCTACAATGAGCAGTTCTTC.

The chain links TRBV10-3 to TRBJ2-1; 9 nucleotides agree with TRBD1. The germline CDR1 and CDR2 sequences are ENHRY and SYGVKD. The V segment lost 6 bases and the J segment 8 bases; nucleotides outside the gene matches: 14. The CDR3 spans 16 residues. DNA of the CDR3: TGTGCCATCAGGGACGGGAACAGGGGGCTTAGGGATGAGCAGTTCTTC. It translates to CAIRDGNRGLRDEQFF.

The chain recombines TRBV28 with TRBJ1-1; D gene uncertain. The germline CDR1 and CDR2 sequences are MDHEN and SYDVKM. Trimming removed 5 bases at V and 0 bases at J, with 13 bases between. This CDR3 contains 15 residues. DNA of the CDR3: TGTGCCAGCAGTGTATTCGAGGGCATGAACACTGAAGCTTTCTTT. It translates to CASSVFEGMNTEAFF.